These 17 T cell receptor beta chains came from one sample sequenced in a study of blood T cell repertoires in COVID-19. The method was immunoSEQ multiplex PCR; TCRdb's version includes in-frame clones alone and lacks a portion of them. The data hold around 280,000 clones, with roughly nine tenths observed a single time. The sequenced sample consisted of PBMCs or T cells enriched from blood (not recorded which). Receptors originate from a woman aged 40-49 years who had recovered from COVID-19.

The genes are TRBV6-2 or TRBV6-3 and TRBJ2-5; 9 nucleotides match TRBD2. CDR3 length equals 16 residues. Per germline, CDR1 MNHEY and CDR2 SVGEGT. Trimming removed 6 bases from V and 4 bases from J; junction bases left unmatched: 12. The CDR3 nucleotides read TGTGCCAGCAGCCAAGTAGGAGCGGGAGGTTTAGAGACCCAGTACTTC. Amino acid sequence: CASSQVGAGGLETQYF.

The CDR3 spells CASTPSGMAYNEQFF. The CDR3 nucleotides are TGCGCCAGCACCCCTAGCGGGATGGCCTACAATGAGCAGTTCTTC. The chain links TRBV5-1 to TRBJ2-1, with TRBD2 identical over 9 bases. Germline V lookup: CDR1 SGHRS, CDR2 YFSETQ. The length of the CDR3 is 15 residues. With V trimmed by 6 bases and J by 2 bases, 6 bases remained unmatched.

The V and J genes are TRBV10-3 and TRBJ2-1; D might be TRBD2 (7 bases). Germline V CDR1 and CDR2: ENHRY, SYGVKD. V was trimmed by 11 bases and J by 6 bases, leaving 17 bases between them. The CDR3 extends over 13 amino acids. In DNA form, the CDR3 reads TGTGCCGGGGGGGACATACTCGCCAATGAGCAGTTCTTC. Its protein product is CAGGDILANEQFF.

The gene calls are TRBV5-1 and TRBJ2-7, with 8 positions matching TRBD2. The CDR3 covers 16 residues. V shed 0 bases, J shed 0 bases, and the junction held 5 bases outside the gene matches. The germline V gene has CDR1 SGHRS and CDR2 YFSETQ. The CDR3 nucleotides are TGCGCCAGCAGCTTGGCCAGAGGGACTAGCTCCTACGAGCAGTACTTC. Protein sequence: CASSLARGTSSYEQYF. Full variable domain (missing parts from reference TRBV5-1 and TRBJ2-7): KAGVTQTPRYLIKTRGQQVTLSCSPISGHRSVSWYQQTPGQGLQFLFEYFSETQRNKGNFPGRFSGRQFSNSRSEMNVSTLELGDSALYLCASSLARGTSSYEQYFGPGTRLTVT.

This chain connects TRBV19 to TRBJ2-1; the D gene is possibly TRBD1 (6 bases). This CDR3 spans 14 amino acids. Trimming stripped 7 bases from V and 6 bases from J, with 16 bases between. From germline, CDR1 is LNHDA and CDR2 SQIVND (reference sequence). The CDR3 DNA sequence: TGTGCCAGTAAGCGGACAGATCCCTTCAATGAGCAGTTCTTC. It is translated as CASKRTDPFNEQFF.

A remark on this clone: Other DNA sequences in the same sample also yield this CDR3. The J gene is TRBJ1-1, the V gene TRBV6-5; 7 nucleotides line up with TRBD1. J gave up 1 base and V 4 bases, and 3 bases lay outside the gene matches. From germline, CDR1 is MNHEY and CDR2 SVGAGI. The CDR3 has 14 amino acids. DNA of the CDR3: TGTGCCAGCAGTTCGAGGACAGGGAACACTGAAGCTTTCTTT. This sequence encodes CASSSRTGNTEAFF.

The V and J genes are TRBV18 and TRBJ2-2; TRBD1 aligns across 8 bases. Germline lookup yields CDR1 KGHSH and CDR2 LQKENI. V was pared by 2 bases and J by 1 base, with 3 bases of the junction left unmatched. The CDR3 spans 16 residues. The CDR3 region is CASSPLGQGNTGELFF. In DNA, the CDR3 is TGTGCCAGCTCACCATTAGGACAGGGGAACACCGGGGAGCTGTTTTTT.

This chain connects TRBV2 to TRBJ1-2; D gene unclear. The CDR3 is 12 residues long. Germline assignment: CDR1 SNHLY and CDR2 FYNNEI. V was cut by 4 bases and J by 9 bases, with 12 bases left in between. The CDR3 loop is CASSALGDSYTF. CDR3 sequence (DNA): TGTGCCAGCAGTGCCCTCGGGGATAGCTACACCTTC. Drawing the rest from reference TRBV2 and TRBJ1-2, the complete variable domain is EPEVTQTPSHQVTQMGQEVILRCVPISNHLYFYWYRQILGQKVEFLVSFYNNEISEKSEIFDDQFSVERPDGSNFTLKIRSTKLEDSAMYFCASSALGDSYTFGSGTRLTVV.

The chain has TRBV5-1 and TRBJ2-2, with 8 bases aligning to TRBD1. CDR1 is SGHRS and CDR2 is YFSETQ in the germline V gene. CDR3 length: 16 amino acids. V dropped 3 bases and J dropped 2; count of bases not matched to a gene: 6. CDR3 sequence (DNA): TGCGCCAGCAGCTCGGAACCAGGGGGCAACACCGGGGAGCTGTTTTTT. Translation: CASSSEPGGNTGELFF.

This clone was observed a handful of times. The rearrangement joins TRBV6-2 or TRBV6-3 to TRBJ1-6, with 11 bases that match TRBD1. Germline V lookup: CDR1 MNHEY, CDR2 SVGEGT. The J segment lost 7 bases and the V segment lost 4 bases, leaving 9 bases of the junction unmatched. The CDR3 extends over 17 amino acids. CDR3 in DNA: TGTGCCAGCAGTTCCTCCCCGGACAGGGGGCCCAATTCACCCCTCCACTTT. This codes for CASSSSPDRGPNSPLHF.

The CDR3 region is CASSYAGNQPQHF. The CDR3 coding sequence is TGTGCCAGCAGTTATGCGGGTAATCAGCCCCAGCATTTT. This sequence joins TRBV6-2 or TRBV6-3 and TRBJ1-5, with no clear D. This CDR3 has 13 residues. Trimming cost V 3 bases and J 4 bases, with 7 bases left between them. In germline, CDR1 is MNHEY, CDR2 SVGEGT.

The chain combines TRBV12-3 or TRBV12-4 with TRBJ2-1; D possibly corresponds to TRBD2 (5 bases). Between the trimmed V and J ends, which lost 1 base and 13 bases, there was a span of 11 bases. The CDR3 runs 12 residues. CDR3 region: CASSLERVFQFF. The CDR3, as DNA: TGTGCCAGCAGTTTAGAGAGGGTATTCCAGTTCTTC.

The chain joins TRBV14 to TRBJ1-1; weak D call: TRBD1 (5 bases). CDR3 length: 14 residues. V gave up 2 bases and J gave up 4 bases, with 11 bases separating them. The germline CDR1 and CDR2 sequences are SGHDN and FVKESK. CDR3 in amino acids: CASSQPGRGTEAFF. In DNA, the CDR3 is TGTGCCAGCAGCCAACCAGGGCGGGGCACTGAAGCTTTCTTT.

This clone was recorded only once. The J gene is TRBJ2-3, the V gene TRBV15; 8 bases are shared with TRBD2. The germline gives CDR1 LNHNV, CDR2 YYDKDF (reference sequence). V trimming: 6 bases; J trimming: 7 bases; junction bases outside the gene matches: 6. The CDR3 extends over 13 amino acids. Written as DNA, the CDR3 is TGTGCCACCAGGTCCAGCGGGAGATATACGCAGTATTTT. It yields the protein CATRSSGRYTQYF.

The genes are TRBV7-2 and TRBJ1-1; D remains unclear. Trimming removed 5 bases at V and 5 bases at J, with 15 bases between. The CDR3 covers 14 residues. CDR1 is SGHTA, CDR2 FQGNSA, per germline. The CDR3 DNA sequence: TGTGCCAGCAGCCACTCCGGGCGAGGGACTGAAGCTTTCTTT. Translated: CASSHSGRGTEAFF.

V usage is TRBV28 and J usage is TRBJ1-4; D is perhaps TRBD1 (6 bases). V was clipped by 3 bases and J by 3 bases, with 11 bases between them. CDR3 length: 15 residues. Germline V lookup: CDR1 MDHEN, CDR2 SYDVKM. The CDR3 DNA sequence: TGTGCCAGCAGTTTGGGAGGGGGACCTAATGAAAAACTGTTTTTT. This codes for CASSLGGGPNEKLFF. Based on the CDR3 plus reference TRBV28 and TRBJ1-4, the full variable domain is DVKVTQSSRYLVKRTGEKVFLECVQDMDHENMFWYRQDPGLGLRLIYFSYDVKMKEKGDIPEGYSVSREKKERFSLILESASTNQTSMYLCASSLGGGPNEKLFFGSGTQLSVL.

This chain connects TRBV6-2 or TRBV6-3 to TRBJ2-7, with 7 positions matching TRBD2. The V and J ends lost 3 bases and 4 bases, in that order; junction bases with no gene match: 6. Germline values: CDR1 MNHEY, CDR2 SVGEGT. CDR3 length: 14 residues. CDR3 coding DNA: TGTGCCAGCAGTTATGGCGGGAGTGGATACGAGCAGTACTTC. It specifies CASSYGGSGYEQYF.